This T cell receptor beta chain was profiled in a study of blood T cell repertoires in COVID-19. Study overall: Some COVID-19 samples were acute and others convalescent; all came from the United States, Italy and Spain. T cells, B-cell-depleted T cells, or PBMCs provided the cDNA or gDNA that served as material.

Using immunoSEQ multiplex PCR, the repertoire was profiled, and TCRdb retains in-frame clones only, with some absent. The profile shows around 260,000 clones, approximately 86% of them singletons. In germline, CDR1 is GTSNPN, CDR2 SVGIG (reference sequence). The CDR3 runs 15 residues. The J segment lost 5 bases and the V segment lost 2 bases, leaving 8 bases of the junction unmatched. This receptor was identified in a man in his thirties or forties with active or convalescent COVID-19. V and J are TRBV30 and TRBJ2-3; 9 bases match TRBD1. What was sequenced was peripheral blood. The CDR3 nucleotides read TGTGCCTGGAGTCAAAAAGGACAGGGGAGAGATACGCAGTATTTT. Amino acids: CAWSQKGQGRDTQYF.